This T cell receptor (beta chain) was sequenced during a study of cytomegalovirus exposure and HLA in healthy donors. Study overall: Approximately 190 million T cells yielded roughly 120 million unique TCR beta sequences, as an earlier analysis found. Findings and caveats of the study: Follow-up analysis seemed to connect common viral pathogens with several of the most significant clusters identified. Analysis was carried out at a later point, and it linked a missense DCLRE1C variant to TCR beta V- and J-gene trimming.

Vbeta (60) and Jbeta (13) primers were used in the PCR. Data came from immunoSEQ multiplex PCR; TCRdb stores just in-frame clones and leaves some out. The sample carries 75,000 to 100,000 clones, 55% to 75% recorded once. A remark on this clone: Its antigen is unidentified.

Those who donated were healthy bone marrow donors. The clonotype comes from a man in his 60s in good health and CMV-seronegative. Material: PBMCs.

CDR3 protein: CASSPLGSQGTEAFF. The CDR3 nucleotides are TGCGCCAGCAGCCCCCTAGGGTCTCAGGGGACTGAAGCTTTCTTT. The genes are TRBV5-1 and TRBJ1-1, with a tentative D call TRBD1 (6 bases). The CDR3 runs to 15 residues. The germline V and J ends were trimmed by 4 bases and 5 bases, with 18 bases remaining between them. Germline V lookup: CDR1 SGHRS, CDR2 YFSETQ.